These 6 T cell receptor beta chains originate from one sample sequenced in a study of cytomegalovirus exposure and HLA in healthy donors. The PCR ran on 60 Vbeta and 13 Jbeta primers. Sequenced by immunoSEQ multiplex PCR; TCRdb stores in-frame clones only, minus some. The data hold about 140,000 clones, with over 60% observed a single time. Sequenced material: PBMCs. These receptor sequences come from a man aged 35 to 55 in good health and CMV-seronegative.

The chain couples TRBV5-6 to TRBJ2-1; 13 nucleotides line up with TRBD2. The J segment lost 12 bases and the V segment lost 1 base, leaving 7 bases of the junction unmatched. The CDR3 spans 15 residues. Germline V gene sequence: CDR1 SGHDT, CDR2 YYEEEE. CDR3 residues: CASSLRLAGGPGQFF. The DNA of the CDR3 is TGTGCCAGCAGCTTGCGACTAGCGGGAGGCCCCGGGCAGTTCTTC.

The chain uses TRBV11-2 and TRBJ2-5; D remains unclear. Trimming stripped 4 bases from V and 0 bases from J, with 9 bases between. CDR3 length: 14 residues. Germline CDR1 SGHAT, CDR2 FQNNGV. CDR3 loop: CASSSDTYQETQYF. The CDR3 DNA is TGTGCCAGCAGCTCCGACACGTACCAAGAGACCCAGTACTTC.

The chain combines TRBV13 with TRBJ2-7; D may be TRBD2 (6 bases). V lost 5 bases and J lost 6, with 11 bases in between. Germline lookup yields CDR1 PRHDT and CDR2 FYEKMQ (reference sequence). This CDR3 is 12 amino acids long. The CDR3 region has the DNA TGTGCCAGCAGCCCACTCGGGGGCGAGCAGTACTTC. Translated, it gives CASSPLGGEQYF.

The CDR3 bases are TGTGCCAGCAGCCCCTCCCCACGACTGTTAGCGCCTAGCTCCTACGAGCAGTACTTC. Residues: CASSPSPRLLAPSSYEQYF. The rearrangement links TRBV7-6 to TRBJ2-7; D is perhaps TRBD2 (5 bases). This CDR3 spans 19 amino acids. Trimming pared 5 bases from V and 0 bases from J, leaving 26 bases between. CDR1 SGHVS and CDR2 FNYEAQ come from the germline V gene.

V usage is TRBV30 and J usage is TRBJ2-1; no reliable D call. Germline-derived CDR1 and CDR2 are GTSNPN and SVGIG (reference sequence). V shed 3 bases and J shed 9 bases, with 15 bases lying between them. The CDR3 extends over 13 amino acids. This chain's CDR3 is CAWRVQVGLEQFF. CDR3 DNA sequence: TGTGCCTGGAGGGTGCAGGTCGGTCTTGAGCAGTTCTTC.

The chain carries TRBV19 and TRBJ2-7; tentatively, D is TRBD2 (6 bases). The germline V gene encodes CDR1 LNHDA and CDR2 SQIVND (reference sequence). V was shortened by 5 bases and J by 2 bases, with 16 bases between the two germline ends. This CDR3 is 15 amino acids long. CDR3 nucleotide sequence: TGTGCCAGTAGTCCCCTCGGGCGGGGCACCTACGAGCAGTACTTC. Encoded protein: CASSPLGRGTYEQYF.